The source of this TCR beta chain is a study of shared clonotypes between healthy human individuals. Each replicate PCR on the sorted subsets used roughly 190 ng DNA (approximately 27,000 T cell genomes). This table comes from immunoSEQ multiplex PCR, and its TCRdb copy is limited to in-frame clones, with some not included. Among 2 million to 2.5 million clones listed, just over 90% were seen once. V was pared by 7 bases and J by 1 base, with 8 bases between. Germline V gene sequence: CDR1 SGHRS, CDR2 YFSETQ. The CDR3 length is 12 residues. The study separated CD4+ cells into CD45RA+ naive and CD45RA-negative memory subsets.

The chain couples TRBV5-1 to TRBJ2-5; D call uncertain. The clonotype comes from a man aged 18 to 29 in good health. Some clones in this sample may be carry-over from other donors' samples. Specimen: naive CD4+ T cells from PBMCs. The sample's subset: CD45RA+ positively selected. DNA of the CDR3: TGCGCCAGCCAAGGGTTCCAAGAGACCCAGTACTTC. It encodes CASQGFQETQYF.